The rows below give T cell receptor beta chains drawn from one sample of a study of early T cells in non-severe SARS-CoV-2 infection. TCRdb analysed the 5' RACE reads with MiXCR anew, one entry per CDR3 protein. Here the sample spans 30,000 to 40,000 distinct CDR3 sequences, about 7% being singletons. Specimen: whole blood, collected at baseline. These receptors were collected from an adult who was a healthcare worker with PCR-confirmed SARS-CoV-2 infection or an uninfected control (not recorded which). Both conserved end residues are part of each CDR3. Each record gives: clone size, J gene, D gene, V gene, CDR3 DNA, CDR3 protein. The D gene is left open where the match is weak. A clone size is listed for some rows: how often the clone was seen (once, few, many), or a class if it is expanded.

size: -; J: TRBJ1-1; D: -; V: TRBV4-3; DNA: TGCGCCAGCAGCCAAGGTCGATTGAACACTGAAGCTTTCTTT; CDR3: CASSQGRLNTEAFF
size: -; J: TRBJ2-1; D: -; V: TRBV29-1; DNA: TGCAGCGTTGTATCTGAGAACTCCTACAATGAGCAGTTCTTC; CDR3: CSVVSENSYNEQFF
size: many; J: TRBJ2-6; D: -; V: TRBV24-1; DNA: TGTGCCACCAGTGCCCCCGGGTCTGCTGGGGCCAACGTCCTGACTTTC; CDR3: CATSAPGSAGANVLTF
size: many; J: TRBJ1-3; D: -; V: TRBV18; DNA: TGTGCCAGCTCAAATCGGGAGGCAAACACCATATATTTT; CDR3: CASSNREANTIYF
size: -; J: TRBJ2-1; D: TRBD2; V: TRBV5-4; DNA: TGTGCCAGCAGCGAGGGGACTAGCGGGAGGCGCTTATCTGAGCAGTTCTTC; CDR3: CASSEGTSGRRLSEQFF
size: few; J: TRBJ2-5; D: TRBD1; V: TRBV5-1; DNA: TGCGCCAGCAGCGCAGGACAGGGGCAACAAGAGACCCAGTACTTC; CDR3: CASSAGQGQQETQYF
size: many; J: TRBJ2-1; D: -; V: TRBV6-2/TRBV6-3; DNA: TGTGCCAGCAGTTACCCGACGGTGAGCTCCTACAATGAGCAGTTCTTC; CDR3: CASSYPTVSSYNEQFF
size: -; J: TRBJ2-7; D: TRBD2; V: TRBV6-1; DNA: TGTGCCAGCAGTCCTCGCCTCCTAACTAGCGGGAGCTCCTACGAGCAGTACTTC; CDR3: CASSPRLLTSGSSYEQYF
size: many; J: TRBJ2-2; D: -; V: TRBV19; DNA: TGTGCCAGTAGTAGGCCGAACACCGGGGAGCTGTTTTTT; CDR3: CASSRPNTGELFF
size: many; J: TRBJ2-2; D: -; V: TRBV6-2/TRBV6-3; DNA: TGTGCCAGCAGTGCGGGGCCTCTACGGTACACCGGGGAGCTGTTTTTT; CDR3: CASSAGPLRYTGELFF
size: -; J: TRBJ2-2; D: TRBD2; V: TRBV9; DNA: TGTGCCAGCAGCGCGACTAGCGGGAGGACGATCGGGGAGCTGTTTTTT; CDR3: CASSATSGRTIGELFF
size: many; J: TRBJ1-2; D: -; V: TRBV30; DNA: TGTGCCTGGAGTCCTCTGGCCGCCTACACCTTC; CDR3: CAWSPLAAYTF
size: -; J: TRBJ1-2; D: -; V: TRBV6-5; DNA: TGTGCCAGCAGTCGCCCCCCGGGGTCAGCTAACTATGGCTACACCTTC; CDR3: CASSRPPGSANYGYTF
size: many; J: TRBJ2-1; D: TRBD2; V: TRBV20-1; DNA: TGCAGTGCCATCCTTAGCGGGAGAAGGGGCGATGAGCAGTTCTTC; CDR3: CSAILSGRRGDEQFF
size: many; J: TRBJ2-6; D: TRBD1; V: TRBV7-3; DNA: TGTGCCAGCAGCTTAGGCGGCACAGGGGTTGGGGCCAACGTCCTGACTTTC; CDR3: CASSLGGTGVGANVLTF
size: many; J: TRBJ1-2; D: -; V: TRBV20-1; DNA: TGCAGTGCTAGAGATAGGGACTATGGCTACACCTTC; CDR3: CSARDRDYGYTF
size: many; J: TRBJ1-1; D: -; V: TRBV28; DNA: TGTGCCAGCAGCCAGCCGTGGGGTGAAGCTTTCTTT; CDR3: CASSQPWGEAFF
size: -; J: TRBJ1-5; D: -; V: TRBV5-6; DNA: TGTGCCAGCAGCTTGTACGGTTACAATCAGCCCCAGCATTTT; CDR3: CASSLYGYNQPQHF
size: -; J: TRBJ1-5; D: -; V: TRBV12-3/TRBV12-4; DNA: TGTGCCAGCAGTCCTAATACAGGGTTTGGAAATCAGCCCCAGCATTTT; CDR3: CASSPNTGFGNQPQHF
size: -; J: TRBJ1-5; D: -; V: TRBV10-3; DNA: TGTGCCATCTGGGAGGCGGGTAGCAATCAGCCCCAGCATTTT; CDR3: CAIWEAGSNQPQHF
size: many; J: TRBJ2-1; D: TRBD2; V: TRBV20-1; DNA: TGCAGTGCTAGGACCTGGACTAGCGGGAGCGACAATGAGCAGTTCTTC; CDR3: CSARTWTSGSDNEQFF
size: few; J: TRBJ2-1; D: -; V: TRBV6-6; DNA: TGTGCCAGCAGTTACCAATTCCTCCAGTTCTTC; CDR3: CASSYQFLQFF
size: few; J: TRBJ1-6; D: -; V: TRBV18; DNA: TGTGCCAGCTCAGTCGCGCAAGACCATGGGTATTCACCCCTCCACTTT; CDR3: CASSVAQDHGYSPLHF
size: many; J: TRBJ2-3; D: -; V: TRBV28; DNA: TGTGCCAGCAGCTTATCAGACAGGAATGGAGGAGATACGCAGTATTTT; CDR3: CASSLSDRNGGDTQYF
size: many; J: TRBJ1-5; D: -; V: TRBV5-5; DNA: TGTGCCAGCAGCTTGGACGCCCTTAGCAATCAGCCCCAGCATTTT; CDR3: CASSLDALSNQPQHF
size: few; J: TRBJ2-1; D: -; V: TRBV2; DNA: TGTGCCAGCAGTGAAGGGGGAGTAGCTAGGAATGAGCAGTTCTTC; CDR3: CASSEGGVARNEQFF
size: few; J: TRBJ2-1; D: -; V: TRBV29-1; DNA: TGCAGCGTGGAGAGGGGGACAAGCTACAATGAGCAGTTCTTC; CDR3: CSVERGTSYNEQFF
size: many; J: TRBJ1-2; D: -; V: TRBV10-3; DNA: TGTGCCATCAGTGAGTCATCGACCGGAGGGGATGGCTACACCTTC; CDR3: CAISESSTGGDGYTF
size: many; J: TRBJ2-7; D: -; V: TRBV28; DNA: TGTGCCAGCAGTTGGTCCAGGGGATCCTACGAGCAGTACTTC; CDR3: CASSWSRGSYEQYF
size: -; J: TRBJ1-3; D: -; V: TRBV29-1; DNA: TGCAGCGTTGAACAGTCTGGAAACACCATATATTTT; CDR3: CSVEQSGNTIYF
size: many; J: TRBJ1-6; D: -; V: TRBV14; DNA: TGTGCCAGCAGCCAAGACGAGAGAATCCTCCCTAATTCACCCCTCCACTTT; CDR3: CASSQDERILPNSPLHF
size: few; J: TRBJ1-2; D: TRBD1; V: TRBV18; DNA: TGTGCCAGCGCGATGGACAGGAACTATGGCTACACCTTC; CDR3: CASAMDRNYGYTF
size: many; J: TRBJ2-1; D: -; V: TRBV12-3/TRBV12-4; DNA: TGTGCCAGCAGTTTTATGGACAATGAGCAGTTCTTC; CDR3: CASSFMDNEQFF
size: -; J: TRBJ2-2; D: -; V: TRBV27; DNA: TGTGCCAGCAGTTTTGGCTACAACACCGGGGAGCTGTTTTTT; CDR3: CASSFGYNTGELFF
size: -; J: TRBJ1-5; D: -; V: TRBV20-1; DNA: TGCAGTGCAGCACTAGGACGTTATCAGCCCCAGCATTTT; CDR3: CSAALGRYQPQHF
size: few; J: TRBJ2-7; D: -; V: TRBV3-1; DNA: TGTGCCAGCAGCCAAGGGTTGCCCTACGAGCAGTACTTC; CDR3: CASSQGLPYEQYF
size: many; J: TRBJ1-2; D: TRBD1; V: TRBV27; DNA: TGTGCCAGCAGTTTAGGACAGGGCACCTATGGCTACACCTTC; CDR3: CASSLGQGTYGYTF